This T cell receptor beta chain emerged from a study of blood T cell repertoires in COVID-19 (dated by TCRdb to 2018 to 2021). In the study overall: The collaborator samples originated in the United States, Italy and Spain and spanned the acute and convalescent phases of COVID-19. Where available, HLA class I and class II types were obtained from metadata supplied by the sample provider rather than from assay-based typing. The repertoires were released in a freely available public database meant as a resource for research on the immune response to SARS-CoV-2. The dataset comprised deeply sampled blood TCRbeta repertoires from subjects exposed to, actively infected with, or recovered from COVID-19. A de-identified subject ID, COVID-19 status, age in years and sex were almost always included in the sample metadata. Samples were obtained from the ongoing ImmuneRACE study (first 160 participants) and from over 1,000 subjects provided by 6 global collaborators. The material from the prospective study consisted of cDNA or gDNA derived from T cells, B-cell-depleted T cells, or PBMCs.

At one collaborating source in Seattle, patients were enrolled during active infection and were followed longitudinally through the course of disease. Each collaborating institution followed its own protocols to collect whole blood in K2EDTA tubes. For TCRbeta analysis, collaborators shipped samples as frozen whole blood, isolated PBMCs, or DNA extracted from either of those sample types. Comment on this clone: The antigen it recognizes is unknown. The record has no base qualities; no much larger clone is one base away.

General study outcomes and caveats: The amount of clinical and demographic metadata varied by source and participant and was provided uncurated.

The immunoSEQ Assay, a bias-controlled multiplex PCR, was used to amplify TCRbeta CDR3 regions from genomic DNA. Per the source publication's procedure: The number of nucleated cells in each sample was estimated by amplification of reference gene primers within the assay. To quantify the absolute abundance of each unique TCRbeta CDR3 rearrangement, sequence reads were collapsed and filtered. For each sample, productive Simpson clonality was calculated as the square root of Simpson's diversity index across productive rearrangements. TCRdb carries this immuneACCESS record with in-frame sequences only. Its versions omit some clonotypes, under half of them owing to an unresolved V gene in the studies checked, with the rest unexplained. V, J and clone size were drawn from that table, and D and trimming were deduced from the DNA. Counted in this sample were tens of thousands of clones; more than 70% of them appeared once. 15% to 20% of the sample rests with the top ten.

The receptor was isolated from a man aged 25-45 years with COVID-19, enrolled during active disease. Input material: peripheral blood.

The CDR3 corresponds to CASTHPGGVNSPLHF. The nucleotide sequence is given as TGTGCCAGCACCCACCCGGGCGGGGTCAATTCACCCCTCCACTTT. The chain was built from TRBV6-5 and TRBJ1-6, with the D gene not clear enough to name. The V end loses 7 bases and the J end loses 7 bases, and a stretch of 17 bases separates them. Taken from cysteine to phenylalanine, the CDR3 has 15 residues. CDR3 DNA only is kept here, 45 bases in frame from base 1. The germline V gene yields MNHEY for CDR1 and SVGAGI for CDR2.